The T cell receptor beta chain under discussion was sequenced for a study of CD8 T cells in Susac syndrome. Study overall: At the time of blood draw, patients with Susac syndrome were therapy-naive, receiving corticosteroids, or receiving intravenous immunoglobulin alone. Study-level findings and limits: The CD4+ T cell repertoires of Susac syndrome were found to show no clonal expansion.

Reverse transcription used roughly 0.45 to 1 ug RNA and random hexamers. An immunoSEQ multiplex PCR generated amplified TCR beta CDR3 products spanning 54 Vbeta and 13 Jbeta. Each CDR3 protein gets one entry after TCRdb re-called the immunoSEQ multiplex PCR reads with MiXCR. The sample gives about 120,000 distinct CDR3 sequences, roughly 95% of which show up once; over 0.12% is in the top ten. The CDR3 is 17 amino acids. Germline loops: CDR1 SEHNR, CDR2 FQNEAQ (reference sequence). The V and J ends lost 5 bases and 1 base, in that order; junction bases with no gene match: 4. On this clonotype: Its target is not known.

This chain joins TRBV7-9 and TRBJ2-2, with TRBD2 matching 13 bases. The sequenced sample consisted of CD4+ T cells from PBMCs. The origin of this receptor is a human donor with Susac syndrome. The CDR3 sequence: CASSPGLAGLNTGELFF. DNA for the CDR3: TGTGCCAGCAGCCCGGGACTAGCGGGATTGAACACCGGGGAGCTGTTTTTT.